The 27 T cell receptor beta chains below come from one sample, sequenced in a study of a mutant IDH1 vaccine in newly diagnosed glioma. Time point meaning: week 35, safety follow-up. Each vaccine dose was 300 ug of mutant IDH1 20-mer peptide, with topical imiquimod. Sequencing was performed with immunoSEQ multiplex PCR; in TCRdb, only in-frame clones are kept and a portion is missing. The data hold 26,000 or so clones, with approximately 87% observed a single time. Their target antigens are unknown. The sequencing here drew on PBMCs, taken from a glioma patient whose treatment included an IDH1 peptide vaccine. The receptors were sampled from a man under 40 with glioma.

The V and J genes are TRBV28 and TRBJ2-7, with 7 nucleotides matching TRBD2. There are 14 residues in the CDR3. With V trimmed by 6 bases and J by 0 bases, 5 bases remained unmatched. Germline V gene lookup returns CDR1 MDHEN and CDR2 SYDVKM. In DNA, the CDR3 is TGTGCCAGCAGACCTGGGAGGGACTCCTACGAGCAGTACTTC. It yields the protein CASRPGRDSYEQYF.

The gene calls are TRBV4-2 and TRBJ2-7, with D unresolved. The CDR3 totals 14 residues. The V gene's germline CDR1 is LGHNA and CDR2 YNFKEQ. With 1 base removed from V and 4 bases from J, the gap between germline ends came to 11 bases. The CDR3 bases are TGTGCCAGCAGCCAAGTTCCCGGGCCTTACGAGCAGTACTTC. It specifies CASSQVPGPYEQYF.

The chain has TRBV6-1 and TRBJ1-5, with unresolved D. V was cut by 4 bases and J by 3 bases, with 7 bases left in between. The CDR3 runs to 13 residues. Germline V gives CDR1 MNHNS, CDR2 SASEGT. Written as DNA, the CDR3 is TGTGCCAGCAGTGCGATGATCAATCAGCCCCAGCATTTT. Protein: CASSAMINQPQHF.

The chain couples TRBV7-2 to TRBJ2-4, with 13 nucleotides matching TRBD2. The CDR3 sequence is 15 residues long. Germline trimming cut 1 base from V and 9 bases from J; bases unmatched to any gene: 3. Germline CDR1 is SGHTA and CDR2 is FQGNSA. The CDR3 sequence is CASSLELAGGSIQYF. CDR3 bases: TGTGCCAGCAGCTTAGAACTAGCGGGGGGGAGCATTCAGTACTTC.

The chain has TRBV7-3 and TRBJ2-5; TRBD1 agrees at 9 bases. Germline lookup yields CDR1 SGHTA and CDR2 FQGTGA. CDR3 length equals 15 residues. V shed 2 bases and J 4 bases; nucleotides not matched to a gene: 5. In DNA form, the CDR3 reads TGTGCCAGCAGCTTAGGGGGACAGGGCGGAGAGACCCAGTACTTC. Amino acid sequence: CASSLGGQGGETQYF.

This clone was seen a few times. The CDR3 region is CASSRTSRENIQYF. The CDR3, as DNA: TGTGCCAGCAGTCGGACTAGCAGGGAAAACATTCAGTACTTC. V is TRBV7-2 and J is TRBJ2-4; 8 nucleotides align to TRBD2. Germline CDR1 reads SGHTA; CDR2 reads FQGNSA. The V gene end was trimmed by 6 bases and the J gene end by 5 bases; junction bases not matched to a gene: 6. The CDR3 has 14 amino acids.

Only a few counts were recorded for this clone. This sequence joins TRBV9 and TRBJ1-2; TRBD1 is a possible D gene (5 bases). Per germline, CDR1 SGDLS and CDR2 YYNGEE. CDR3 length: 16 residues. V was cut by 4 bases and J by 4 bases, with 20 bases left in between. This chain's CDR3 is CASSSDWGRHLYGYTF. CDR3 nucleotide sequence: TGTGCCAGCAGCTCGGATTGGGGCCGCCATCTCTATGGCTACACCTTC.

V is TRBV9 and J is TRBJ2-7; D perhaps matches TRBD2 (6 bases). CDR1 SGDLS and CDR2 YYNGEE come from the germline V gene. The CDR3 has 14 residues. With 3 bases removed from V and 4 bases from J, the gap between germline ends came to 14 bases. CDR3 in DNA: TGTGCCAGCAGCGCAGGGTCTAGCGTATACGAGCAGTACTTC. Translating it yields CASSAGSSVYEQYF.

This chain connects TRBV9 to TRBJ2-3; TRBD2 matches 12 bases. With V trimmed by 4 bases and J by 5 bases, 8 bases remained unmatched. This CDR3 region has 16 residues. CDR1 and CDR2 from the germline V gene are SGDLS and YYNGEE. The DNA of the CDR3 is TGTGCCAGCAGCTTACTGACTAGCGGGAGTCAAGATACGCAGTATTTT. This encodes CASSLLTSGSQDTQYF.

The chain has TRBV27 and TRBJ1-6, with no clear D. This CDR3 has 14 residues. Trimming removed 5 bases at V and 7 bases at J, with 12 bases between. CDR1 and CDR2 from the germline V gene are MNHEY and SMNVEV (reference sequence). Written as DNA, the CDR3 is TGTGCCAGCAGTCCATTTGGTGGGAATTCACCCCTCCACTTT. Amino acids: CASSPFGGNSPLHF.

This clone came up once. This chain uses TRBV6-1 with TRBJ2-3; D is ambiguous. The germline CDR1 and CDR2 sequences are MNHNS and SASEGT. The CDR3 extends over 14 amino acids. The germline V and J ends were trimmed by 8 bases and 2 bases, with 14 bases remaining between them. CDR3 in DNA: TGTGCCAGCCGCGTTACCCAGATCACAGATACGCAGTATTTT. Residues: CASRVTQITDTQYF.

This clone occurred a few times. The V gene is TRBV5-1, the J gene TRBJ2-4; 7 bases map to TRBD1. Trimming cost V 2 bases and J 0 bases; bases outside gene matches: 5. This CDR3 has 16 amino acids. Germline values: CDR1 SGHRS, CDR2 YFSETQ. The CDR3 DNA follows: TGCGCCAGCAGCTTTAACGACAGGGTAGCCAAAAACATTCAGTACTTC. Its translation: CASSFNDRVAKNIQYF.

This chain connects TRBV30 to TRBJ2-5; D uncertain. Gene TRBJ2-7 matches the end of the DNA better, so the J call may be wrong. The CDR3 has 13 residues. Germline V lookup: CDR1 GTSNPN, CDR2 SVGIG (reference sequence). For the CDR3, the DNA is TGTGCCTGGAGCGCAGGTTTTTCCTACGAGCAGTACTTC. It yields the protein CAWSAGFSYEQYF.

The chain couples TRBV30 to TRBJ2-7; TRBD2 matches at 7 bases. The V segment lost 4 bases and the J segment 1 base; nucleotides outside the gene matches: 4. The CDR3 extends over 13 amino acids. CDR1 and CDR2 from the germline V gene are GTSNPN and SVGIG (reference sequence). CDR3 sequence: CAWMSGESYEQYF. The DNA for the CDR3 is TGTGCCTGGATGAGCGGGGAGTCCTACGAGCAGTACTTC.

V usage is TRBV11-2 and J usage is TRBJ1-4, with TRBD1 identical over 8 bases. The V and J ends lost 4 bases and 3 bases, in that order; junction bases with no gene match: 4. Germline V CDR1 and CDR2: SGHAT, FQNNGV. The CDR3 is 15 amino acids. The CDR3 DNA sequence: TGTGCCAGCAGCTGGGACAGGTCCTCTAATGAAAAACTGTTTTTT. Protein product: CASSWDRSSNEKLFF.

CDR3 bases: TGTGCCTGGGGCAATGGGAATCAGCCCCAGCATTTT. It yields the protein CAWGNGNQPQHF. V gene TRBV30 combines with J gene TRBJ1-5; D is unclear. The germline gives CDR1 GTSNPN, CDR2 SVGIG (reference sequence). CDR3 length equals 12 residues. The V end lost 5 bases, the J end lost 4 bases, and 9 bases lay between the germline ends.

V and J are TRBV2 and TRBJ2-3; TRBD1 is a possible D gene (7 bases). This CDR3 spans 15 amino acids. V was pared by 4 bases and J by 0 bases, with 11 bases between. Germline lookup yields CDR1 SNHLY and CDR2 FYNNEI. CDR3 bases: TGTGCCAGCAGTGGCGGGACAGCCAGCACAGATACGCAGTATTTT. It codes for CASSGGTASTDTQYF.

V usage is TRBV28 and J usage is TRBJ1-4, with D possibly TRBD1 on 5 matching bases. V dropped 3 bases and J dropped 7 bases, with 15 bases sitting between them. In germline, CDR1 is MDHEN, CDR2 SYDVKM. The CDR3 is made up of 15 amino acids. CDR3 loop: CASSLGGGLREKLFF. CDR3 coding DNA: TGTGCCAGCAGTTTGGGGGGAGGATTGCGTGAAAAACTGTTTTTT.

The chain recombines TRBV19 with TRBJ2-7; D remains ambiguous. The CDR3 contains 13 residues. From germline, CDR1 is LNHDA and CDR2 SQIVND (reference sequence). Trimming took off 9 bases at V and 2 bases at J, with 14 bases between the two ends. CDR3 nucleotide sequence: TGTGCCAGCCGACTTGGCGGAACCTACGAGCAGTACTTC. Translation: CASRLGGTYEQYF.

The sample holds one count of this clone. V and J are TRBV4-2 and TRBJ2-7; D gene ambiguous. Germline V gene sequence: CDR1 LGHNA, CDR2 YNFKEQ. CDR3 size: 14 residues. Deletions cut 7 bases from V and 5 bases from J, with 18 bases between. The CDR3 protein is CASTPGTLRDEQYF. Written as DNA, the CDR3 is TGTGCCAGCACCCCGGGTACCCTCCGGGACGAGCAGTACTTC.

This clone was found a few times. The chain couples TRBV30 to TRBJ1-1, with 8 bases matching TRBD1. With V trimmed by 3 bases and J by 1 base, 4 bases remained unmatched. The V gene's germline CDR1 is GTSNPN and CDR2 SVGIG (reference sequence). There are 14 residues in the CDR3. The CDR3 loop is CAWSAGQENTEAFF. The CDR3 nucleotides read TGTGCCTGGAGCGCGGGACAGGAGAACACTGAAGCTTTCTTT.

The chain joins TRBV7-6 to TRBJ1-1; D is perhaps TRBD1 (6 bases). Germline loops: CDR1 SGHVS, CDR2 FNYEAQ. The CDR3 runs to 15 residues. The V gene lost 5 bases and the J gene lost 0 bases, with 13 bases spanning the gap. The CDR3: CASSPTGGMNTEAFF. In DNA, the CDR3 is TGTGCCAGCAGCCCTACGGGGGGCATGAACACTGAAGCTTTCTTT.

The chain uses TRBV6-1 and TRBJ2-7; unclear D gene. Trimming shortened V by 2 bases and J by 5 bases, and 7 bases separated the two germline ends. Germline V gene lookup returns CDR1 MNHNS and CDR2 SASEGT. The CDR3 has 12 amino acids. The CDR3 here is CASSERPHEQYF. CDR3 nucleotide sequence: TGTGCCAGCAGTGAACGGCCCCACGAGCAGTACTTC.

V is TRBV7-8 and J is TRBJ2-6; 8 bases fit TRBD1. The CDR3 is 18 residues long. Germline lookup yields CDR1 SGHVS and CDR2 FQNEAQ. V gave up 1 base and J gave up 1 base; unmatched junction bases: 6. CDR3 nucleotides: TGTGCCAGCAGCTTAGTAGGGACAGGATTGTCTGGGGCCAACGTCCTGACTTTC. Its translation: CASSLVGTGLSGANVLTF. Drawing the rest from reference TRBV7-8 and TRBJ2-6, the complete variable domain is GAGVSQSPRYKVAKRGQDVALRCDPISGHVSLFWYQQALGQGPEFLTYFQNEAQLDKSGLPSDRFFAERPEGSVSTLKIQRTQQEDSAVYLCASSLVGTGLSGANVLTFGAGSRLTVL.

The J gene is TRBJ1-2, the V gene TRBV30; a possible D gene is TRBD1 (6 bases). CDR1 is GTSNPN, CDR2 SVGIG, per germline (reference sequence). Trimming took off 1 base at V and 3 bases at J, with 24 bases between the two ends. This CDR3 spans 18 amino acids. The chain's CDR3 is CAWSGGELRPGGHYGYTF. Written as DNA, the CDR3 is TGTGCCTGGAGTGGGGGCGAGCTACGTCCCGGGGGCCACTATGGCTACACCTTC.

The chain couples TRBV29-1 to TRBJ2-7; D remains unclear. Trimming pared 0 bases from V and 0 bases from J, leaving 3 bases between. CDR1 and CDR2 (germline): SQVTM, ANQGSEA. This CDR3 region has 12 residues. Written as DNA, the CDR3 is TGCAGCGTTGAAGATCTCTCCTACGAGCAGTACTTC. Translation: CSVEDLSYEQYF.

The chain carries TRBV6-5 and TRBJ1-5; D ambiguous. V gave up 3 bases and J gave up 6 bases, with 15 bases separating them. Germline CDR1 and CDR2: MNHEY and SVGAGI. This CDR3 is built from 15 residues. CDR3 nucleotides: TGTGCCAGCAGTTATAAGGACCCCGGAGGTCAGCCCCAGCATTTT. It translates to CASSYKDPGGQPQHF.